This T cell receptor beta chain was identified in a study of blood T cell repertoires in COVID-19. The overall study: The United States, Italy and Spain provided the acute and convalescent COVID-19 samples. T cells, B-cell-depleted T cells, or PBMCs provided the cDNA or gDNA that served as material.

This CDR3 contains 15 residues. Trimming removed 1 base at V and 1 base at J, with 10 bases between. The V gene's germline CDR1 is SGHAT and CDR2 FQDESV (reference sequence). In the original workflow: Estimated nucleated cell counts came from reference gene primer amplification. The repertoire was sequenced with immunoSEQ multiplex PCR; TCRdb's copy has only in-frame clones and lacks some. V, J and clone size are taken as reported in that table, and D and trimming were inferred from the DNA itself. The table shows about 80,000 clones, with roughly 80% occurring only once. The chain uses TRBV11-1 and TRBJ1-1, with a possible D match to TRBD1 (6 bases). The TCR sequence derives from a woman aged 70 to 79 with acute or convalescent COVID-19. The sequencing sample was made of peripheral blood. Here the CDR3 reads CASSLDRAKNTEAFF. The DNA for the CDR3 is TGTGCCAGCAGCTTAGACAGGGCCAAGAACACTGAAGCTTTCTTT. Variable domain in full (rest from reference TRBV11-1 and TRBJ1-1): EAEVAQSPRYKITEKSQAVAFWCDPISGHATLYWYRQILGQGPELLVQFQDESVVDDSQLPKDRFSAERLKGVDSTLKIQPAELGDSAMYLCASSLDRAKNTEAFFGQGTRLTVV.